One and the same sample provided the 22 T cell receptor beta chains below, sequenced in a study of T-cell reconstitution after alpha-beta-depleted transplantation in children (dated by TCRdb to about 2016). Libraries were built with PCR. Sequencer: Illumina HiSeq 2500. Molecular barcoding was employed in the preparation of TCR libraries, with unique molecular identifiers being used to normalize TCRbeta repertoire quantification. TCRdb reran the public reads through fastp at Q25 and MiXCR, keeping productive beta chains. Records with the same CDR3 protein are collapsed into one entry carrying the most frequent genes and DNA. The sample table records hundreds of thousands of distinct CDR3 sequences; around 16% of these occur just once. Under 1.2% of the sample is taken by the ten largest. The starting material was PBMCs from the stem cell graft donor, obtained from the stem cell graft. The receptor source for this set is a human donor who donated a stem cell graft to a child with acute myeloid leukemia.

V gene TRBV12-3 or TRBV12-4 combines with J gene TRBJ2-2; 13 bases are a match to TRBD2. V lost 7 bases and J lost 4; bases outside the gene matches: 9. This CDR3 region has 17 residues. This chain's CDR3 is CASTSTSGGRSTGELFF. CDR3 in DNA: TGTGCCAGCACCTCGACTAGCGGGGGGCGTAGCACCGGGGAGCTGTTTTTT.

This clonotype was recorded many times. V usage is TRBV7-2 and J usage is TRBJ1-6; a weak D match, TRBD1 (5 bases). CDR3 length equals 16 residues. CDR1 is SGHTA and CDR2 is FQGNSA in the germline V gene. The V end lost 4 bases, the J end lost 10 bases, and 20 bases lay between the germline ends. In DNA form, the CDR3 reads TGTGCCAGCAGCTCCTACACGGGGGAGGGAGGGTCACCCCTCCACTTT. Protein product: CASSSYTGEGGSPLHF.

The CDR3 sequence: CASSSLVGNTEAFF. The CDR3 coding sequence is TGTGCCAGCAGCTCCCTTGTCGGGAACACTGAAGCTTTCTTT. This chain connects TRBV7-9 to TRBJ1-1; no clear D gene. Germline lookup yields CDR1 SEHNR and CDR2 FQNEAQ (reference sequence). The CDR3 spans 14 residues. Between the trimmed V and J ends, which lost 4 bases and 1 base, there was a span of 10 bases. Variable domain in full (rest from reference TRBV7-9 and TRBJ1-1): DTGVSQNPRHKITKRGQNVTFRCDPISEHNRLYWYRQTLGQGPEFLTYFQNEAQLEKSRLLSDRFSAERPKGSFSTLEIQRTEQGDSAMYLCASSSLVGNTEAFFGQGTRLTVV.

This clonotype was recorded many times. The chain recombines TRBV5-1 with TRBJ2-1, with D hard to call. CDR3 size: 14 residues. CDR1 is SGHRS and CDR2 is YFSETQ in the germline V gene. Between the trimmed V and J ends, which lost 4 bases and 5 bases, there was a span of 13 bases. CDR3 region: CASSRLLSHNEQFF. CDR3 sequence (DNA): TGCGCCAGCAGCCGTTTACTTAGCCACAATGAGCAGTTCTTC.

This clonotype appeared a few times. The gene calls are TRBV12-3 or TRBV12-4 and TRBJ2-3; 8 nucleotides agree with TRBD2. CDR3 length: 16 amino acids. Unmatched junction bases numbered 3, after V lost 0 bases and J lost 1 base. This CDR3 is CASSLAVAGRTDTQYF. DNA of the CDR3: TGTGCCAGCAGTTTAGCTGTAGCGGGGCGCACAGATACGCAGTATTTT.

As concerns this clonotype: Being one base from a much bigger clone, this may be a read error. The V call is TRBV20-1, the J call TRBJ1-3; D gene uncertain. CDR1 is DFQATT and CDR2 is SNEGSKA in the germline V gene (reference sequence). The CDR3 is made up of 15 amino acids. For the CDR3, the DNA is TGCAGTGCTAGTTCTCCGGGGTTCTCTGGAAACACCAGATATTTT. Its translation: CSASSPGFSGNTRYF.

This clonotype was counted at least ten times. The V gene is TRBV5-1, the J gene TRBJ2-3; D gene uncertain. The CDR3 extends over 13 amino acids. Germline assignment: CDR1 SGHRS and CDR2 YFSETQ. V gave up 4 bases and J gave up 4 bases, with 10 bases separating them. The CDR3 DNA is TGCGCCAGCAGCGGACCTAGATCAGATACGCAGTATTTT. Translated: CASSGPRSDTQYF. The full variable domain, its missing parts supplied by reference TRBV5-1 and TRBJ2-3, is KAGVTQTPRYLIKTRGQQVTLSCSPISGHRSVSWYQQTPGQGLQFLFEYFSETQRNKGNFPGRFSGRQFSNSRSEMNVSTLELGDSALYLCASSGPRSDTQYFGPGTRLTVL.

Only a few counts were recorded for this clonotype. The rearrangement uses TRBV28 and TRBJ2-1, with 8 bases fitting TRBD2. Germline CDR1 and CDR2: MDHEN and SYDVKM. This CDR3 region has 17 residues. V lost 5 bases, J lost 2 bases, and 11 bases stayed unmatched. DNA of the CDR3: TGTGCCAGCAGTAGGTCCACGAGACTAGCGACCTACAATGAGCAGTTCTTC. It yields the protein CASSRSTRLATYNEQFF.

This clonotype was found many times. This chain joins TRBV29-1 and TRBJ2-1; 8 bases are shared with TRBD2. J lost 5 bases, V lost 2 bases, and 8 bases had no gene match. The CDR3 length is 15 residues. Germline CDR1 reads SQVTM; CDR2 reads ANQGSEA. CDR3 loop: CSVEKRGGTNNEQFF. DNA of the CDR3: TGCAGCGTTGAAAAGCGCGGGGGGACGAACAATGAGCAGTTCTTC.

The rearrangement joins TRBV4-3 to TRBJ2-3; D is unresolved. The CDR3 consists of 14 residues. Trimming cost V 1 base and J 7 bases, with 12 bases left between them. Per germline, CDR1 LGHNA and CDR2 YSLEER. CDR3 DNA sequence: TGCGCCAGCAGCCAAGGGTCAAACTCCTATACGCAGTATTTT. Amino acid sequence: CASSQGSNSYTQYF.

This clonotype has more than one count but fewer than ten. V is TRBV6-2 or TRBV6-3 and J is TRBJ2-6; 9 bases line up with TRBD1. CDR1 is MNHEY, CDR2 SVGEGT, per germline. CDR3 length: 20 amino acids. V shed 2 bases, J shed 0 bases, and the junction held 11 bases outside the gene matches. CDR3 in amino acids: CASSYVDRGPYFSGANVLTF. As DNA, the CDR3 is TGTGCCAGCAGTTACGTGGACAGGGGACCCTATTTCTCTGGGGCCAACGTCCTGACTTTC.

This chain's CDR3 is CASSSRDTLAKNIQYF. Written as DNA, the CDR3 is TGTGCCAGCAGTTCTCGGGACACTTTAGCCAAAAACATTCAGTACTTC. The chain employs TRBV27 and TRBJ2-4; maybe TRBD1 (6 bases). Trimming removed 4 bases from V and 0 bases from J, with 13 bases in between. The length of the CDR3 is 16 residues. In germline, CDR1 is MNHEY, CDR2 SMNVEV (reference sequence).

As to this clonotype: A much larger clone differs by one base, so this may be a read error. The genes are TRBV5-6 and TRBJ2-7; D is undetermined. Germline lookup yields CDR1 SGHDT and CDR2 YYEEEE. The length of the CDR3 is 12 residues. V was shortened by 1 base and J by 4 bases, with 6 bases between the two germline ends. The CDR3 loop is CASSLPAYEQYF. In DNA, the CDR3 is TGTGCCAGCAGCTTGCCGGCGTACGAGCAGTACTTC.

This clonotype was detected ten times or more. CDR3 residues: CASSSGVSYNEQFF. The CDR3 nucleotides read TGTGCCAGCAGCTCAGGGGTCTCCTACAATGAGCAGTTCTTC. The V and J genes are TRBV7-3 and TRBJ2-1; possible D gene TRBD1, 6 bases. V dropped 4 bases and J dropped 0 bases, with 7 bases sitting between them. Germline assignment: CDR1 SGHTA and CDR2 FQGTGA. The CDR3 extends over 14 amino acids.

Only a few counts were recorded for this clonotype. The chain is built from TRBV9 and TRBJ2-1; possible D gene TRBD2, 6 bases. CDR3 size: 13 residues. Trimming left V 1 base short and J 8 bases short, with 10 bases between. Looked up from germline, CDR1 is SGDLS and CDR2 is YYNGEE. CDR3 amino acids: CASSVNPGDEQFF. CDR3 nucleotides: TGTGCCAGCAGCGTAAACCCGGGGGATGAGCAGTTCTTC.

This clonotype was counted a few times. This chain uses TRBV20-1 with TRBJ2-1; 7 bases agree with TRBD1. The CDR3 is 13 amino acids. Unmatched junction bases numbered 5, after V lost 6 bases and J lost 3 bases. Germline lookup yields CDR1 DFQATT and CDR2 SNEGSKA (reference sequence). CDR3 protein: CSAHGDSYNEQFF. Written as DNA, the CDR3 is TGCAGTGCCCACGGGGACAGCTACAATGAGCAGTTCTTC.

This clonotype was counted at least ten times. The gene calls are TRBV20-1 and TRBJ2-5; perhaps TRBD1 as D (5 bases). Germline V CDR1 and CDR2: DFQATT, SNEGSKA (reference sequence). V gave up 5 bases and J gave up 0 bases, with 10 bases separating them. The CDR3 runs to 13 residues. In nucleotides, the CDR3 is TGCAGTGCTGTCACAGGATACCAAGAGACCCAGTACTTC. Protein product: CSAVTGYQETQYF.

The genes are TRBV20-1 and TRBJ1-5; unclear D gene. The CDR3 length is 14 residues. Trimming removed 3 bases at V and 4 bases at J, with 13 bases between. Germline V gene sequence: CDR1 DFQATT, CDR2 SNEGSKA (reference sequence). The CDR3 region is CSARGLGLNQPQHF. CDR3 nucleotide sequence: TGCAGTGCTAGGGGGTTGGGGTTAAATCAGCCCCAGCATTTT.

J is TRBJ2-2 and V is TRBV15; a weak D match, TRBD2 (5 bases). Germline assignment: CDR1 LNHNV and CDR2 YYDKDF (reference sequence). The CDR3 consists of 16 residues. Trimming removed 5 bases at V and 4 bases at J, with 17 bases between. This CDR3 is CATSERREGITGELFF. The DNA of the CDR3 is TGTGCCACCAGCGAAAGAAGAGAGGGTATCACCGGGGAGCTGTTTTTT.

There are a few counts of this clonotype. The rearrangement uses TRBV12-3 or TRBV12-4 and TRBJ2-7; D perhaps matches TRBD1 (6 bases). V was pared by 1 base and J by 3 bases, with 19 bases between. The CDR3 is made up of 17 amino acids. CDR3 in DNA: TGTGCCAGCAGTTTAGGTCCCCAGTCGATACAGGGCTACGAGCAGTACTTC. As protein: CASSLGPQSIQGYEQYF.

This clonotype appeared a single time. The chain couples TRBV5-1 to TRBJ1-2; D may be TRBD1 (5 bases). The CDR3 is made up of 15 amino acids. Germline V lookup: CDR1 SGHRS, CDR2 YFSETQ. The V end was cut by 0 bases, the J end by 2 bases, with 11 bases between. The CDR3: CASSLVPTANYGYTF. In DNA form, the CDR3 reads TGCGCCAGCAGCTTGGTACCGACAGCGAACTATGGCTACACCTTC.

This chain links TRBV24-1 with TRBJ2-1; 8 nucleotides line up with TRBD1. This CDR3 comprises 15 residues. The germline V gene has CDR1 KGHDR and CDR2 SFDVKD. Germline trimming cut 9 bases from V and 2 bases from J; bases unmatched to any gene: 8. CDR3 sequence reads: CATAMRTGTYNEQFF. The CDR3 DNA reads TGTGCCACCGCTATGCGGACAGGGACCTACAATGAGCAGTTCTTC.